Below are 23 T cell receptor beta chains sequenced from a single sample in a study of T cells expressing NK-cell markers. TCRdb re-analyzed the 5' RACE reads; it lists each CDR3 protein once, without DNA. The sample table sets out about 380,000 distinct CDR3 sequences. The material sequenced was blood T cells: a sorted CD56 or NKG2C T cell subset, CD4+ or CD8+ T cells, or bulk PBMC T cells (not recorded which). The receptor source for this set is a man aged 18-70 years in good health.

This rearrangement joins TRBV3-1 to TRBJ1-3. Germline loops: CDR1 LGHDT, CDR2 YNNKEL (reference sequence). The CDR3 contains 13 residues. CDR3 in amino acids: CASSQDLRNTIYF.

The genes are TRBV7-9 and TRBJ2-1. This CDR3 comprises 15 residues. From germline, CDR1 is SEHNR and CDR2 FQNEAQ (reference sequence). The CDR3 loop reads CASSFSGFPNNEQFF.

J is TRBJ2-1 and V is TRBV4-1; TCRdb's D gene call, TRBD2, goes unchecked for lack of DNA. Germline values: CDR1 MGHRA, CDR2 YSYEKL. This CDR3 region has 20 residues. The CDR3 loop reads CASSQDRGLAGRGSYNEQFF.

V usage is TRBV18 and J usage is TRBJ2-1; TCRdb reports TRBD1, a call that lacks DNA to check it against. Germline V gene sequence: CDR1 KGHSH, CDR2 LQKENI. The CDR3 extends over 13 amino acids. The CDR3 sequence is CASSPPAGSEQFF.

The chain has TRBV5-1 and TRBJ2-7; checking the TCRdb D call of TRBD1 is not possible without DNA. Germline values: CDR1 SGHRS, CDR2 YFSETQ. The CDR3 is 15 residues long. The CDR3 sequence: CASSDPGQGFYEQYF.

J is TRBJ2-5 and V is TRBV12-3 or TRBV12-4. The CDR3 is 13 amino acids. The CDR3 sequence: CASSLGAQETQYF.

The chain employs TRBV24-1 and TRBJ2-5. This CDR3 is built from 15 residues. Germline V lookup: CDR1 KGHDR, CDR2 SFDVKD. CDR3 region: CATSEGNWYQETQYF.

This chain's CDR3 is CASSRKSGQPDEQFF. The chain carries TRBV18 and TRBJ2-1; TCRdb reports TRBD1, a call that lacks DNA to check it against. The V gene's germline CDR1 is KGHSH and CDR2 LQKENI. The CDR3 has 15 amino acids.

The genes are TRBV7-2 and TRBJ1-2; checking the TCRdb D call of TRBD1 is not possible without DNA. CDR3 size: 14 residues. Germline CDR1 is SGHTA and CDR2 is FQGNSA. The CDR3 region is CASRQGRGNYGYTF.

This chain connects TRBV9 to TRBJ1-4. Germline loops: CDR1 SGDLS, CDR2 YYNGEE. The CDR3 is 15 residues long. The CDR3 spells CASSARPGLWEKLFF.

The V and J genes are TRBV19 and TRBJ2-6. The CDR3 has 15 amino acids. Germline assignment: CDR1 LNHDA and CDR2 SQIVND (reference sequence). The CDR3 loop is CASRTTMTGANVLTF. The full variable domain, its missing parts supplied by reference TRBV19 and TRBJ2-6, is DGGITQSPKYLFRKEGQNVTLSCEQNLNHDAMYWYRQDPGQGLRLIYYSQIVNDFQKGDIAEGYSVSREKKESFPLTVTSAQKNPTAFYLCASRTTMTGANVLTFGAGSRLTVL.

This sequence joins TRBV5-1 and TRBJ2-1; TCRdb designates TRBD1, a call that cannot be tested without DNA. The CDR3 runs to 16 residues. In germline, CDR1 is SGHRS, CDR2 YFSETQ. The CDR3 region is CASRRTGTTSYNEQFF.

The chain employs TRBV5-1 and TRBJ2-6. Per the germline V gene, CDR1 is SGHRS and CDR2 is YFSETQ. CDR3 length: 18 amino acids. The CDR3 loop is CASSPIRHLGSGANVLTF.

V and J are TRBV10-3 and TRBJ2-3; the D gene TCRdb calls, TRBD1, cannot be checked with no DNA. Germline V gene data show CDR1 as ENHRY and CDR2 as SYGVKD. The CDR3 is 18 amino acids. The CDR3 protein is CAISGHQLGGRDTDTQYF.

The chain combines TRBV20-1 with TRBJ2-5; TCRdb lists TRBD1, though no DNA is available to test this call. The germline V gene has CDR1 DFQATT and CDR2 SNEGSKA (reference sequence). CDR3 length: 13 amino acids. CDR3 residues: CSANPTVQETQYF.

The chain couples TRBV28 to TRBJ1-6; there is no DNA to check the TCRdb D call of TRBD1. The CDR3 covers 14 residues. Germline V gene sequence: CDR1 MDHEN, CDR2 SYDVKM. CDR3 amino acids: CAARGASFNSPLHF.

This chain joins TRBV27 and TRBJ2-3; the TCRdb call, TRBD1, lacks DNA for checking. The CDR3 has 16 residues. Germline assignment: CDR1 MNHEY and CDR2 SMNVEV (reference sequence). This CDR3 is CASSKRTGGGADTQYF.

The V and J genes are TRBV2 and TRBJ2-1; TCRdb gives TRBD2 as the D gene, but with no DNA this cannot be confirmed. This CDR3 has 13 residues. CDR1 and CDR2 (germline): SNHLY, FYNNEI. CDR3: CASSQRGGIEQFF.

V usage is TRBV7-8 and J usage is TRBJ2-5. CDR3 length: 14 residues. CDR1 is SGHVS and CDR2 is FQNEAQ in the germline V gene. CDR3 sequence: CASSFRILWETQYF.

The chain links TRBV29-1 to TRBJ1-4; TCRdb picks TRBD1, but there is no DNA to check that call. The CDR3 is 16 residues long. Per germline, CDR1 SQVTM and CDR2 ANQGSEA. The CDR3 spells CSVEEGAGRTNEKLFF.

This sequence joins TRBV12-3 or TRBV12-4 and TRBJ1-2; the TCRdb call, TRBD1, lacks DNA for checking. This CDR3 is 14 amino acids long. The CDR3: CASSPRRGTYGYTF.

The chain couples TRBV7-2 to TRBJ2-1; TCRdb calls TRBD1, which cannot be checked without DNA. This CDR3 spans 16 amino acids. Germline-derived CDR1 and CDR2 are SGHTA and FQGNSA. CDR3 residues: CASSFITAGGGQRQFF.

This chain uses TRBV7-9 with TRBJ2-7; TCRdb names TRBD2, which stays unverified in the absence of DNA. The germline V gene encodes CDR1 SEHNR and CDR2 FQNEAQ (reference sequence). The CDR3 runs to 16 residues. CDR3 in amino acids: CASSLARGGTNYEQYF.